This T cell receptor beta chain stems from a study of T cell changes during pregnancy in multiple sclerosis. CDR3 length equals 10 residues. The germline gives CDR1 SQVTM, CDR2 ANQGSEA. Trimming cost V 2 bases and J 9 bases, with 5 bases left between them. Sequenced by immunoSEQ multiplex PCR; TCRdb stores in-frame clones only, minus some. The sample includes under 50,000 clones, 90% to 95% of them seen just once. The chain uses TRBV29-1 and TRBJ2-1; D gene unclear. The specimen was CD8+ T cells from peripheral blood mononuclear cells, collected in the first trimester of pregnancy. The clonotype was recovered from a female donor with multiple sclerosis, enrolled in a pregnancy study. In DNA, the CDR3 is TGCAGCGTTGAACGGGTTGAGCAGTTCTTC. Encoded protein: CSVERVEQFF.